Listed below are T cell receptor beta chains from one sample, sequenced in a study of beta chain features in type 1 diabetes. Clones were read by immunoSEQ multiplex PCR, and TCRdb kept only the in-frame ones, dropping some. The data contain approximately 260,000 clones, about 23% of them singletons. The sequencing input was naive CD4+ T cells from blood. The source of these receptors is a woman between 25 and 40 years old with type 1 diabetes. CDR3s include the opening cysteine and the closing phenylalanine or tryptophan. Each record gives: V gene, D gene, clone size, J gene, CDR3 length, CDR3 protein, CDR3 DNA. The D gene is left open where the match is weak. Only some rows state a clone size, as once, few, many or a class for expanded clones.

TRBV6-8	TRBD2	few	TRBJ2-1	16	CASSYQREGLSHEQFF	TGTGCCAGCAGTTACCAGCGGGAGGGCCTATCCCATGAGCAGTTCTTC
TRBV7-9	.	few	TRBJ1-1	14	CASSLQGGGDEAFF	TGTGCCAGCAGCTTGCAGGGAGGCGGTGATGAAGCTTTCTTT
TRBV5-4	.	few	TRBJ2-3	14	CASSMDLRTDTQYF	TGTGCCAGCAGCATGGACTTACGCACAGATACGCAGTATTTT
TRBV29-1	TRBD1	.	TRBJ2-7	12	CSAGTGGHEQYF	TGCAGCGCTGGGACAGGGGGCCACGAGCAGTACTTC
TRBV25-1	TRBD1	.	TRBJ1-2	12	CAASGQGYGYTF	TGTGCCGCATCCGGACAGGGCTATGGCTACACCTTC
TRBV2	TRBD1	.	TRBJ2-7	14	CASSLRDRAVEQYF	TGTGCCAGCAGTCTAAGGGACAGGGCTGTCGAGCAGTACTTC
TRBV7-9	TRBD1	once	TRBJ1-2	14	CASSLGQGAIGYTF	TGTGCCAGCAGCTTAGGGCAGGGGGCGATTGGCTACACCTTC
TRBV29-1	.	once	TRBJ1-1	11	CSDSLRGKTFF	TGCAGCGATTCCCTTCGGGGGAAAACTTTCTTT
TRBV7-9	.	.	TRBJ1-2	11	CASSLEDGQNF	TGTGCCAGCAGCTTAGAGGACGGACAAAACTTC
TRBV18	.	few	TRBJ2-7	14	CASSPNLSSAEQYF	TGTGCCAGCTCACCTAACTTATCTAGTGCCGAGCAGTACTTC
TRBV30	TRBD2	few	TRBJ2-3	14	CAWSVLAGTDTQYF	TGTGCCTGGAGTGTTCTAGCGGGAACAGATACGCAGTATTTT
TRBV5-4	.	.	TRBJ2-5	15	CASSLGQTTPETQYF	TGTGCCAGCAGCTTGGGGCAAACCACGCCAGAGACCCAGTACTTC
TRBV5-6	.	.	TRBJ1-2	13	CASSLVQEGGYTF	TGTGCCAGCAGCTTGGTACAGGAGGGAGGCTACACCTTC
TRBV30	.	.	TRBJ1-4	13	CACERGGGEKLFF	TGTGCCTGCGAACGGGGGGGAGGTGAAAAACTGTTTTTT
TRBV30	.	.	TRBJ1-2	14	CAWSGTVIQKGYTF	TGTGCCTGGAGTGGGACAGTCATACAAAAAGGCTACACCTTC
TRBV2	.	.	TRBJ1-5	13	CASSEADGQPQHF	TGTGCCAGCAGTGAAGCTGATGGCCAGCCCCAGCATTTT
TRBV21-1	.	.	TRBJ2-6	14	CASSSSSGANVLTF	TGTGCCAGCAGCTCGAGCTCTGGGGCCAACGTCCTGACTTTC
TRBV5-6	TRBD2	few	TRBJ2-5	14	CASSLREGVETQYF	TGTGCCAGCAGCTTGCGGGAGGGGGTGGAGACCCAGTACTTC
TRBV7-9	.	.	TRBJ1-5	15	CASSLGGYSNQPQHF	TGTGCCAGCAGCTTAGGAGGATATAGCAATCAGCCCCAGCATTTT
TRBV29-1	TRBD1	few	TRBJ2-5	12	CSGTGGVETQYF	TGCAGCGGGACAGGGGGCGTGGAGACCCAGTACTTC
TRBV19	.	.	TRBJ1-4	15	CASKDPGRRDEKLFF	TGTGCCAGTAAGGATCCAGGGAGGAGGGACGAAAAACTGTTTTTT
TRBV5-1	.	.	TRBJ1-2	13	CASSLPGDYGYTF	TGCGCCAGCAGCTTGCCGGGGGACTATGGCTACACCTTC
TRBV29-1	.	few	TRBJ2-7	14	CSVELEQGIYEQYF	TGCAGCGTTGAATTGGAACAGGGTATCTACGAGCAGTACTTC
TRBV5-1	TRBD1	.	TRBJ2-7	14	CASRTGSLASEQYF	TGCGCCAGCAGGACAGGGAGCCTCGCCTCCGAGCAGTACTTC
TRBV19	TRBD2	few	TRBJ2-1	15	CASSRLAGGLGEQFF	TGTGCCAGTAGTCGACTAGCGGGAGGGCTTGGTGAGCAGTTCTTC
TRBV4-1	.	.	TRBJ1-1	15	CASSQDVLMNTEAFF	TGCGCCAGCAGCCAAGATGTATTAATGAACACTGAAGCTTTCTTT
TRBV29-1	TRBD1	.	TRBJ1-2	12	CSARTGAYGYTF	TGCAGCGCCCGGACAGGGGCCTATGGCTACACCTTC
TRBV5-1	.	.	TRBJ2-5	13	CASTPGAGETQYF	TGCGCCAGCACCCCCGGGGCGGGGGAGACCCAGTACTTC